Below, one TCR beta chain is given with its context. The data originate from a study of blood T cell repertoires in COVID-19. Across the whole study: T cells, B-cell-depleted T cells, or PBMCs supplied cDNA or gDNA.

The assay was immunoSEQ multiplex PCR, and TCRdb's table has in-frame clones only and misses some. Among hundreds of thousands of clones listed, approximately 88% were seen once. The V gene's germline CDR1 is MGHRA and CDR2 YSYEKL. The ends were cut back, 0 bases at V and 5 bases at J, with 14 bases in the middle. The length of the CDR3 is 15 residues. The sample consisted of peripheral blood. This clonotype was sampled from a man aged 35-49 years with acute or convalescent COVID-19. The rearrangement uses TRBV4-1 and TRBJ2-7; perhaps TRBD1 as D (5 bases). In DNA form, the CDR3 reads TGCGCCAGCAGCCAAGAAGAGACAGTAAAAAACGAGCAGTACTTC. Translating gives CASSQEETVKNEQYF.